What follows is one TCR beta chain and its context. Its antigen is still unknown. The data originate from a study of T cell responses to AZD1222 COVID-19 vaccine. Whole-study findings and limits: Repertoires in all cases were sampled only once the peak T cell response had passed. There were vaccine-associated CD4 TCRs across spike, dominant at 160-218 and 743-854.

Data came from immunoSEQ multiplex PCR; TCRdb stores just in-frame clones and leaves some out. Of around 88,000 clones in the sample, 70% to 90% were seen once. Losses at the gene ends were 5 bases for V and 7 bases for J; bases not matched to a gene: 10. Germline CDR1 reads MNHEY; CDR2 reads SVGAGI. This CDR3 contains 14 residues. Specimen: peripheral blood, collected on day 0 of AZD1222 vaccination. This receptor was taken from an adult in good health. J is TRBJ1-2 and V is TRBV6-5, with 7 bases fitting TRBD1. DNA of the CDR3: TGTGCCAGCAGTCTCCTACAGGGGTTAGGTGGCTACACCTTC. As protein: CASSLLQGLGGYTF.